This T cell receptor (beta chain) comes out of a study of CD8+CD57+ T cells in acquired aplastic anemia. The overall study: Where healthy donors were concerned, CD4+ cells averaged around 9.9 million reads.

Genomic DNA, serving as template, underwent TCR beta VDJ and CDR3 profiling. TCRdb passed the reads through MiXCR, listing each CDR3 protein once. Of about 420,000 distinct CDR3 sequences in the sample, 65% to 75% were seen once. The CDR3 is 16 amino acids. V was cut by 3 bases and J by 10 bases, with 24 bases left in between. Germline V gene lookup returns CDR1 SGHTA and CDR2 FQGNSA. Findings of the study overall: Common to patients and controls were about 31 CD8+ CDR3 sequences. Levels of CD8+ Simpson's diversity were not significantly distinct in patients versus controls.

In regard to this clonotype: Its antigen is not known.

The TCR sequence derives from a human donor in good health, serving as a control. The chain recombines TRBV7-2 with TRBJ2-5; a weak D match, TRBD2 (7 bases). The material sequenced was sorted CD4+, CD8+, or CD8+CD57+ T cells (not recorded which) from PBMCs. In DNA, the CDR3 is TGTGCCAGCAGCTTGGCGGGGGCCGGGGGGCGGGACTTCCAGTACTTC. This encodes CASSLAGAGGRDFQYF.